These 24 T cell receptor beta chains were all obtained from the same sample, sequenced in a study of high-grade serous ovarian cancer treatment subgroups. Only in-frame clones appear in the TCRdb table, and some are missing; sequencing was by immunoSEQ multiplex PCR. The sample has 2,600 or so clones; 72% are singletons. The tumor samples were collected prior to definitive surgery or chemotherapy. Sequencing was carried out using tumor tissue. Every receptor here comes from a human donor with high-grade serous ovarian cancer.

The chain is built from TRBV5-1 and TRBJ2-1, with D unresolved. Trimming cost V 0 bases and J 9 bases, with 10 bases left between them. The CDR3 sequence is 13 residues long. Germline V gives CDR1 SGHRS, CDR2 YFSETQ. The CDR3 sequence is CASSLEVIGEQFF. For the CDR3, the DNA is TGCGCCAGCAGCTTGGAAGTGATTGGTGAGCAGTTCTTC.

This clone was found once. This rearrangement joins TRBV7-9 to TRBJ1-3; D uncertain. From germline, CDR1 is SEHNR and CDR2 FQNEAQ (reference sequence). V was cut by 5 bases and J by 0 bases, with 11 bases left in between. This CDR3 is 15 amino acids long. CDR3 bases: TGTGCCAGCAGCCAAACCTACCACTCTGGAAACACCATATATTTT. It is translated as CASSQTYHSGNTIYF.

The chain recombines TRBV11-2 with TRBJ2-4; a possible D gene is TRBD2 (6 bases). This CDR3 is 14 amino acids long. Trimming removed 5 bases at V and 5 bases at J, with 13 bases between. Germline assignment: CDR1 SGHAT and CDR2 FQNNGV. The CDR3 DNA reads TGTGCCAGCAGCGTAGCCGGGACTCAAAACATTCAGTACTTC. This translates into CASSVAGTQNIQYF.

V gene TRBV28 combines with J gene TRBJ2-1; D ambiguous. Germline assignment: CDR1 MDHEN and CDR2 SYDVKM. CDR3 size: 14 residues. The ends were cut back, 2 bases at V and 0 bases at J, with 5 bases in the middle. The CDR3 is CASSLDLSYNEQFF. In nucleotides, the CDR3 is TGTGCCAGCAGTTTAGATCTCTCCTACAATGAGCAGTTCTTC.

Regarding this clone: Other DNA sequences of this sample code for an identical CDR3. The chain combines TRBV9 with TRBJ2-7; TRBD1 agrees at 7 bases. This CDR3 has 14 residues. The junction had 4 bases not matched to a gene; V was cut back by 2 bases and J by 2 bases. Germline-derived CDR1 and CDR2 are SGDLS and YYNGEE. The CDR3 sequence: CASSVAGGTYEQYF. CDR3 nucleotides: TGTGCCAGCAGCGTTGCAGGGGGTACCTACGAGCAGTACTTC.

V usage is TRBV2 and J usage is TRBJ1-6; 9 positions agree with TRBD1. The CDR3 consists of 13 residues. Germline V gene sequence: CDR1 SNHLY, CDR2 FYNNEI. The ends lost 10 bases at V and 7 bases at J; junction bases unmatched: 5. CDR3 region: CATRDRENSPLHF. The CDR3, as DNA: TGTGCCACCAGGGACAGGGAGAATTCACCCCTCCACTTT.

The CDR3 region has the DNA TGTGCCAGCAGACCCAGAGGGTCGGGATTGAGTTCCGAGCAGTACTTC. Its protein product is CASRPRGSGLSSEQYF. The chain carries TRBV28 and TRBJ2-7; D possibly corresponds to TRBD2 (5 bases). Per the germline V gene, CDR1 is MDHEN and CDR2 is SYDVKM. The CDR3 has 16 amino acids. V was trimmed by 6 bases and J by 6 bases, leaving 24 bases between them.

This clone has more than one count but fewer than ten. The chain employs TRBV6-1 and TRBJ2-2; D remains unclear. Germline V gene sequence: CDR1 MNHNS, CDR2 SASEGT. The CDR3 consists of 12 residues. Trimming took 2 bases from V and 8 from J, leaving 6 bases between them. The CDR3 loop is CASSEPPGELFF. CDR3 nucleotide sequence: TGTGCCAGCAGTGAACCCCCGGGGGAGCTGTTTTTT.

V is TRBV5-4 and J is TRBJ2-7; 11 nucleotides line up with TRBD2. CDR3 length equals 15 residues. J was trimmed by 3 bases and V by 4 bases; bases with no gene match: 6. Germline V gives CDR1 SGHNT, CDR2 YYREEE (reference sequence). CDR3 coding DNA: TGTGCCAGCAGCCCGGCGACTAGCGGGGTCTACGAGCAGTACTTC. Translated: CASSPATSGVYEQYF.

The chain joins TRBV5-6 to TRBJ2-5; D is perhaps TRBD2 (6 bases). Germline CDR1 and CDR2: SGHDT and YYEEEE. Deletions cut 4 bases from V and 6 bases from J, with 10 bases between. The CDR3 sequence is 12 residues long. The CDR3 here is CASSVGLQTQYF. The CDR3, as DNA: TGTGCCAGCAGCGTGGGACTTCAGACCCAGTACTTC.

The chain carries TRBV29-1 and TRBJ2-1; TRBD2 is a possible D gene (6 bases). Per germline, CDR1 SQVTM and CDR2 ANQGSEA. The CDR3 runs 11 residues. The V end lost 7 bases, the J end lost 10 bases, and 14 bases lay between the germline ends. CDR3 nucleotides: TGCAGCGGTGGGGGGTCACAGGAGCAGTTCTTC. Translation: CSGGGSQEQFF.

This clone was counted once. This rearrangement joins TRBV4-1 to TRBJ2-5; possible D gene TRBD2, 6 bases. The ends were cut back, 2 bases at V and 11 bases at J, with 18 bases in the middle. The CDR3 runs 14 residues. Germline-derived CDR1 and CDR2 are MGHRA and YSYEKL. CDR3 loop: CASSQYGSNEEQYF. The CDR3 region has the DNA TGCGCCAGCAGCCAATACGGGAGTAATGAAGAGCAGTACTTC.

This chain uses TRBV4-2 with TRBJ2-7; the D gene is possibly TRBD2 (5 bases). The ends were cut back, 5 bases at V and 6 bases at J, with 17 bases in the middle. CDR1 is LGHNA and CDR2 is YNFKEQ in the germline V gene. This CDR3 is 14 amino acids long. CDR3 residues: CASSLEGLWGEQYF. DNA for the CDR3: TGTGCCAGCAGCTTGGAAGGACTCTGGGGCGAGCAGTACTTC.

The rearrangement uses TRBV2 and TRBJ2-5, with D perhaps matching TRBD1 (6 bases). In germline, CDR1 is SNHLY, CDR2 FYNNEI. The ends were cut back, 4 bases at V and 7 bases at J, with 16 bases in the middle. There are 14 residues in the CDR3. CDR3 DNA sequence: TGTGCCAGCAGTGGGACAGTGGCGTGGGGGACCCAGTACTTC. As protein: CASSGTVAWGTQYF.

V is TRBV4-1 and J is TRBJ2-3; a possible D gene is TRBD2 (5 bases). This CDR3 region has 18 residues. Germline CDR1 reads MGHRA; CDR2 reads YSYEKL. The V end lost 0 bases, the J end lost 0 bases, and 16 bases lay between the germline ends. This CDR3 is CASSQDLGRAVSTDTQYF. The CDR3 DNA is TGCGCCAGCAGCCAAGATTTAGGGCGGGCCGTTAGCACAGATACGCAGTATTTT.

This clone came up a few times. The gene calls are TRBV7-9 and TRBJ2-7, with 11 bases matching TRBD1. Germline-derived CDR1 and CDR2 are SEHNR and FQNEAQ (reference sequence). There are 15 residues in the CDR3. V lost 5 bases to trimming and J lost 2 bases; unmatched junction nucleotides: 5. CDR3 nucleotides: TGTGCCAGCAGCCCCGGACAGGGGGCAACCTACGAGCAGTACTTC. The encoded protein is CASSPGQGATYEQYF.

The chain carries TRBV6-5 and TRBJ1-1, with D perhaps matching TRBD1 (5 bases). The V end lost 6 bases, the J end lost 3 bases, and 8 bases lay between the germline ends. CDR1 is MNHEY, CDR2 SVGAGI, per germline. The CDR3 runs 12 residues. CDR3 in DNA: TGTGCCAGCAGGGGGCCGGACACTGAAGCTTTCTTT. It is translated as CASRGPDTEAFF.

This chain connects TRBV6-5 to TRBJ2-2, with TRBD2 identical over 7 bases. Germline CDR1 reads MNHEY; CDR2 reads SVGAGI. The CDR3 length is 15 residues. Trimming at V came to 10 bases and at J to 2 bases, leaving 10 bases not matched to a gene. CDR3 loop: CATGRASGNTGELFF. For the CDR3, the DNA is TGTGCCACCGGTCGGGCTAGCGGCAACACCGGGGAGCTGTTTTTT.

The V and J genes are TRBV28 and TRBJ2-7, with D perhaps matching TRBD1 (5 bases). The CDR3 is made up of 13 amino acids. CDR1 is MDHEN and CDR2 is SYDVKM in the germline V gene. The germline V and J ends were trimmed by 5 bases and 3 bases, with 11 bases remaining between them. CDR3 sequence: CASSPDTDYEQYF. CDR3 sequence (DNA): TGTGCCAGCAGTCCGGACACTGACTACGAGCAGTACTTC.

V usage is TRBV6-5 and J usage is TRBJ1-3; D is unclear. The V end lost 6 bases, the J end lost 1 base, and 10 bases lay between the germline ends. The CDR3 runs 14 residues. Germline V gene sequence: CDR1 MNHEY, CDR2 SVGAGI. CDR3 sequence (DNA): TGTGCCAGCAGGGACCGACTTTCTGGAAACACCATATATTTT. It translates to CASRDRLSGNTIYF.

The genes are TRBV4-2 and TRBJ2-3, with 7 bases lining up with TRBD2. Per germline, CDR1 LGHNA and CDR2 YNFKEQ. The CDR3 extends over 16 amino acids. J lost 2 bases, V lost 1 base, and 6 bases had no gene match. Here the CDR3 reads CASSQGSSGYTDTQYF. The DNA of the CDR3 is TGTGCCAGCAGCCAAGGGTCTAGCGGATACACAGATACGCAGTATTTT.

The CDR3 protein is CASSQARESNQPQHF. The CDR3 region has the DNA TGTGCCAGCAGCCAAGCACGGGAAAGCAATCAGCCCCAGCATTTT. The chain recombines TRBV4-2 with TRBJ1-5; D unclear. Trimming left V 1 base short and J 1 base short, with 8 bases between. The germline V gene has CDR1 LGHNA and CDR2 YNFKEQ. The CDR3 is 15 residues long.

This clone was counted only a few times. V gene TRBV7-2 combines with J gene TRBJ2-7; TRBD2 matches 8 bases. With 2 bases clipped from V and 6 bases from J, the junction kept 3 bases outside the gene matches. The CDR3 has 13 residues. The germline V gene has CDR1 SGHTA and CDR2 FQGNSA. CDR3 sequence: CASSLTAGAEQYF. The CDR3 DNA reads TGTGCCAGCAGCTTAACAGCGGGAGCCGAGCAGTACTTC.

The V and J genes are TRBV11-3 and TRBJ2-7; D not resolved. V was shortened by 5 bases and J by 3 bases, with 8 bases between the two germline ends. CDR1 SGHNT and CDR2 YENEEA come from the germline V gene. CDR3 length: 12 residues. The CDR3 region is CASSGENYEQYF. CDR3 in DNA: TGTGCCAGCAGCGGTGAGAACTACGAGCAGTACTTC.